The next 16 T cell receptor beta chains were all read from a single sample in a study of blood T cell repertoires in COVID-19. Some clones are missing from TCRdb's copy, which holds only in-frame ones; the method was immunoSEQ multiplex PCR. Of tens of thousands of clones listed, 65% to 90% are singletons. Sample: peripheral blood. The receptor source for this set is an elderly woman with COVID-19, enrolled during active disease.

This rearrangement joins TRBV3-1 (or the pseudogene TRBV3-2) to TRBJ2-7; 7 positions match TRBD1. The germline gives CDR1 LGHDT, CDR2 YNNKEL (reference sequence). This CDR3 spans 13 amino acids. J lost 5 bases, V lost 3 bases, and 4 bases had no gene match. Here the CDR3 reads CASSQRGRHEQYF. The CDR3 region has the DNA TGTGCCAGCAGCCAGAGGGGGCGCCACGAGCAGTACTTC.

This clone was picked up one time. V usage is TRBV5-1 and J usage is TRBJ1-1; tentatively, D is TRBD1 (6 bases). CDR1 SGHRS and CDR2 YFSETQ come from the germline V gene. Trimming took 0 bases from V and 0 from J, leaving 9 bases between them. The CDR3 runs to 15 residues. CDR3 bases: TGCGCCAGCAGCTTGGGGGACACCATGAACACTGAAGCTTTCTTT. It encodes CASSLGDTMNTEAFF.

The J gene is TRBJ2-2, the V gene TRBV12-3 or TRBV12-4; D not certain. The CDR3 extends over 12 amino acids. Trimming left V 5 bases short and J 6 bases short, with 7 bases between. The CDR3 nucleotides read TGTGCCAGCAGTCCCTATCCCGGGGAGCTGTTTTTT. Translation: CASSPYPGELFF.

The chain links TRBV6-5 to TRBJ1-3; D not resolved. V gave up 7 bases and J gave up 0 bases, with 13 bases separating them. CDR1 is MNHEY and CDR2 is SVGAGI in the germline V gene. The CDR3 has 15 residues. DNA of the CDR3: TGTGCCAGCACCCGAGGAGTAAACTCTGGAAACACCATATATTTT. Translation gives CASTRGVNSGNTIYF.

This clone was counted between two and nine times. The chain recombines TRBV5-5 with TRBJ1-3; 8 bases fit TRBD1. CDR1 and CDR2 (germline): SGHKS, YYEKEE (reference sequence). Losses at the gene ends were 4 bases for V and 2 bases for J; bases not matched to a gene: 5. CDR3 length: 15 residues. Here the CDR3 reads CASSLDRVPGNTIYF. Written as DNA, the CDR3 is TGTGCCAGCAGCCTGGACAGGGTCCCTGGAAACACCATATATTTT.

The chain carries TRBV28 and TRBJ1-5; no clear D. The CDR3 extends over 16 amino acids. V shed 6 bases and J shed 1 base, with 16 bases lying between them. Germline CDR1 and CDR2: MDHEN and SYDVKM. The CDR3 spells CASSRGGFLSNQPQHF. The CDR3 region has the DNA TGTGCCAGCAGCCGAGGAGGGTTTTTAAGCAATCAGCCCCAGCATTTT.

The sample holds a few counts of this clone. The chain combines TRBV6-5 with TRBJ1-2, with TRBD1 matching 7 bases. V shed 7 bases, J shed 4 bases, and the junction held 6 bases outside the gene matches. Germline lookup yields CDR1 MNHEY and CDR2 SVGAGI. The CDR3 is 13 amino acids. The CDR3 protein is CASTERTGYGYTF. CDR3 coding DNA: TGTGCCAGCACCGAACGGACAGGCTATGGCTACACCTTC.

The V and J genes are TRBV6-1 and TRBJ2-7; TRBD1 matches at 8 bases. V lost 3 bases, J lost 3 bases, and 7 bases stayed unmatched. CDR1 is MNHNS and CDR2 is SASEGT in the germline V gene. This CDR3 comprises 15 residues. The CDR3 spells CASSDEGRGRYEQYF. The CDR3 region has the DNA TGTGCCAGCAGTGACGAAGGCAGGGGGCGCTACGAGCAGTACTTC.

This chain uses TRBV5-1 with TRBJ1-6; TRBD1 agrees at 8 bases. Germline V gene sequence: CDR1 SGHRS, CDR2 YFSETQ. After removal of 5 bases from V and 0 bases from J, the junction contained 7 bases not matched to a gene. This CDR3 spans 17 amino acids. The CDR3 region is CASSSGTGVSYNSPLHF. CDR3 sequence (DNA): TGCGCCAGCAGTTCGGGGACAGGCGTCTCCTATAATTCACCCCTCCACTTT.

The chain links TRBV3-1 (or the pseudogene TRBV3-2) to TRBJ2-7, with D perhaps TRBD2 (6 bases). The CDR3 is made up of 13 amino acids. The V and J ends lost 4 bases and 4 bases respectively, with 11 bases between them. Germline values: CDR1 LGHDT, CDR2 YNNKEL (reference sequence). The CDR3 is CASSPPAGYEQYF. CDR3 nucleotide sequence: TGTGCCAGCAGCCCCCCGGCGGGGTACGAGCAGTACTTC.

Written as DNA, the CDR3 is TGTGCCAGCAGTTGGGGGGAGAGCACTGAAGCTTTCTTT. It specifies CASSWGESTEAFF. This chain connects TRBV5-5 to TRBJ1-1, with D perhaps TRBD1 (5 bases). The germline gives CDR1 SGHKS, CDR2 YYEKEE (reference sequence). Trimming took off 5 bases at V and 4 bases at J, with 12 bases between the two ends. This CDR3 contains 13 residues. The whole variable domain, filled in from reference TRBV5-5 and TRBJ1-1, reads DAGVTQSPTHLIKTRGQQVTLRCSPISGHKSVSWYQQVLGQGPQFIFQYYEKEERGRGNFPDRFSARQFPNYSSELNVNALLLGDSALYLCASSWGESTEAFFGQGTRLTVV.

The V call is TRBV6-1, the J call TRBJ2-5, with 9 bases fitting TRBD2. The CDR3 totals 16 residues. V shed 1 base and J 4 bases; nucleotides not matched to a gene: 7. Looked up from germline, CDR1 is MNHNS and CDR2 is SASEGT. The CDR3 region has the DNA TGTGCCAGCAGTGAAGTCCCTAGCGGGAAGGGAGAGACCCAGTACTTC. It is translated as CASSEVPSGKGETQYF.

The V gene is TRBV7-9, the J gene TRBJ2-5; 11 positions agree with TRBD2. The germline V gene has CDR1 SEHNR and CDR2 FQNEAQ (reference sequence). V shed 4 bases, J shed 5 bases, and the junction held 12 bases outside the gene matches. This CDR3 has 17 amino acids. The DNA of the CDR3 is TGTGCCAGCAGCTATACGGTTACTAGCGGGAGTGTGGAGACCCAGTACTTC. Amino acid sequence: CASSYTVTSGSVETQYF.

V gene TRBV6-5 combines with J gene TRBJ2-2; D is unresolved. CDR3 length equals 13 residues. In germline, CDR1 is MNHEY, CDR2 SVGAGI. V was shortened by 10 bases and J by 5 bases, with 14 bases between the two germline ends. The CDR3 nucleotides read TGTGCCATCCATTCTACTCCAACCGGGGAGCTGTTTTTT. Translated, it gives CAIHSTPTGELFF.

The chain couples TRBV29-1 to TRBJ2-2; TRBD2 matches at 14 bases. The germline V gene has CDR1 SQVTM and CDR2 ANQGSEA. The V segment lost 7 bases and the J segment 4 bases; nucleotides outside the gene matches: 8. The CDR3 consists of 16 residues. CDR3 protein: CSAREGLAGVTGELFF. DNA for the CDR3: TGCAGCGCACGAGAGGGACTAGCGGGAGTCACCGGGGAGCTGTTTTTT.

The chain combines TRBV6-5 with TRBJ2-7, with a weak D call TRBD2 (6 bases). The CDR3 runs to 14 residues. The ends were cut back, 3 bases at V and 7 bases at J, with 16 bases in the middle. Germline CDR1 MNHEY, CDR2 SVGAGI. CDR3 protein: CASSYGSSVLEQYF. CDR3 nucleotide sequence: TGTGCCAGCAGTTATGGGTCTAGCGTTTTAGAGCAGTACTTC.